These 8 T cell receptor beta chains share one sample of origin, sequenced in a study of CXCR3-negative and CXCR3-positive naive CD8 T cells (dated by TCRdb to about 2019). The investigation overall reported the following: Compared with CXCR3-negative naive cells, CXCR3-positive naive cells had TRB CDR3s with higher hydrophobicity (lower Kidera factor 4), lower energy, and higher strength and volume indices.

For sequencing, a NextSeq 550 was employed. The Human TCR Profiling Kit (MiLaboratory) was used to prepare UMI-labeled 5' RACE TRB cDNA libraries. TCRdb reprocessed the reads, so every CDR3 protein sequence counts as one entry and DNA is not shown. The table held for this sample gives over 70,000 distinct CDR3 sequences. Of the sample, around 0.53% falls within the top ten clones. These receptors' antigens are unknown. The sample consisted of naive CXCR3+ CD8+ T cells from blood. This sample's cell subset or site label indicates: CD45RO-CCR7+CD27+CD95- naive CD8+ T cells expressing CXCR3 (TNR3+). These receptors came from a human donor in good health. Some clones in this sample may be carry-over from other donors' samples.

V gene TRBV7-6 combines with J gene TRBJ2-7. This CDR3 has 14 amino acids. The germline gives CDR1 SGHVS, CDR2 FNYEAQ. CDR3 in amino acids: CASSLAGDYYEQYF.

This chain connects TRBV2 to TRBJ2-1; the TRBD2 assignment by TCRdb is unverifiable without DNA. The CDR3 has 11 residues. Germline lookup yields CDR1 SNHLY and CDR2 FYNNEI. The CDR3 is CASISSPEQFF.

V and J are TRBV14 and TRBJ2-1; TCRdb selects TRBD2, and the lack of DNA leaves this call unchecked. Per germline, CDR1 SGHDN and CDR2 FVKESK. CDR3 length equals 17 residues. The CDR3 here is CASSPKMRASGSNEQFF.

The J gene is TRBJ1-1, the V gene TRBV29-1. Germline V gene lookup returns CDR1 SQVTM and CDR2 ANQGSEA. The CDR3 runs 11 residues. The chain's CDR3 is CSLRMDTEAFF.

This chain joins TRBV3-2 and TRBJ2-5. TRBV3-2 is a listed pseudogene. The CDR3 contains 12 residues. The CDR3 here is CASSHMHETQYF.

This chain's CDR3 is CATSSAMERGDLNTGELFF. V and J are TRBV7-3 and TRBJ2-2; no DNA is available, so the TRBD2 call from TCRdb remains unchecked. CDR1 is SGHTA, CDR2 FQGTGA, per germline. The CDR3 spans 19 residues.

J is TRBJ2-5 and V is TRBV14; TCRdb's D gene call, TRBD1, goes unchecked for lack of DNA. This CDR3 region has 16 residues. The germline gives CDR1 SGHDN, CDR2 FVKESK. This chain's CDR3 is CASSQTTRGPAETQYF.

CDR3 sequence: CSVGAPNTGELFF. V is TRBV29-1 and J is TRBJ2-2. The CDR3 has 13 amino acids. The germline V gene encodes CDR1 SQVTM and CDR2 ANQGSEA.